This T cell receptor (beta chain) was recovered during a study of shared clonotypes between healthy human individuals. The CDR3 length is 15 residues. V lost 1 base, J lost 2 bases, and 12 bases lay in between. The V gene's germline CDR1 is SGHAT and CDR2 FQNNGV. Sequencing was performed with immunoSEQ multiplex PCR; in TCRdb, only in-frame clones are kept and a portion is missing. The table lists fewer than 2.5 million clones, 93% of them singletons. The TCR was taken from a man between 18 and 29 years old in good health. Some clones in this sample may be carry-over from other donors' samples. The source material was naive CD4+ T cells from PBMCs. Subset meaning: CD45RA+ positively selected. The chain employs TRBV11-2 and TRBJ2-7, with D tentatively TRBD1 (6 bases). The CDR3, as DNA: TGTGCCAGCAGCTTAGGGCAGGGGAGCGCCTACGAGCAGTACTTC. Residues: CASSLGQGSAYEQYF.